The 14 T cell receptor beta chains below all came from one sample that was sequenced in a study of blood T cell repertoires in COVID-19. Profiling relied on immunoSEQ multiplex PCR, and the TCRdb table lists in-frame clones only, not all of them. The sample yields tens of thousands of clones, 90% seen once. The sample consisted of peripheral blood. The receptors derive from a man in his 60s with acute or convalescent COVID-19.

This chain connects TRBV6-5 to TRBJ1-2; no firm D call. Trimming left V 6 bases short and J 2 bases short, with 10 bases between. CDR1 and CDR2 from the germline V gene are MNHEY and SVGAGI. This CDR3 region has 13 residues. For the CDR3, the DNA is TGTGCCAGCAGCGTTGGGAGGAACTATGGCTACACCTTC. Encoded protein: CASSVGRNYGYTF.

The V call is TRBV21-1, the J call TRBJ1-1. TRBV21-1 is reported as a pseudogene. The length of the CDR3 is 21 residues. The CDR3 region is CASSRGDGPGDGGEKNTEAFF. The DNA for the CDR3 is TGTGCCAGCAGCAGAGGGGACGGTCCTGGGGACGGGGGGGAAAAGAACACTGAAGCTTTCTTT.

This chain joins TRBV5-1 and TRBJ2-7, with 13 positions matching TRBD2. This CDR3 is 16 amino acids long. CDR1 is SGHRS and CDR2 is YFSETQ in the germline V gene. Losses at the gene ends were 4 bases for V and 1 base for J; bases not matched to a gene: 5. The CDR3 DNA sequence: TGCGCCAGCAGCCAAGGACTAGCGGGGGTGTCCTACGAGCAGTACTTC. The encoded protein is CASSQGLAGVSYEQYF. The full variable domain, its missing parts supplied by reference TRBV5-1 and TRBJ2-7, is KAGVTQTPRYLIKTRGQQVTLSCSPISGHRSVSWYQQTPGQGLQFLFEYFSETQRNKGNFPGRFSGRQFSNSRSEMNVSTLELGDSALYLCASSQGLAGVSYEQYFGPGTRLTVT.

V and J are TRBV5-1 and TRBJ1-5; maybe TRBD1 (6 bases). V was pared by 0 bases and J by 6 bases, with 10 bases between. The CDR3 loop spans 14 amino acids. The germline gives CDR1 SGHRS, CDR2 YFSETQ. Here the CDR3 reads CASSLAGGGQPQHF. DNA of the CDR3: TGCGCCAGCAGCTTGGCGGGGGGCGGTCAGCCCCAGCATTTT. Supplemented by reference TRBV5-1 and TRBJ1-5, the full variable domain reads KAGVTQTPRYLIKTRGQQVTLSCSPISGHRSVSWYQQTPGQGLQFLFEYFSETQRNKGNFPGRFSGRQFSNSRSEMNVSTLELGDSALYLCASSLAGGGQPQHFGDGTRLSIL.

The chain has TRBV2 and TRBJ2-1; 14 bases are shared with TRBD2. Germline V gene data show CDR1 as SNHLY and CDR2 as FYNNEI. This CDR3 comprises 18 residues. V shed 1 base, J shed 7 bases, and the junction held 9 bases outside the gene matches. The CDR3 region has the DNA TGTGCCAGCAGTGAAGAAGGACTAGCGGGGGGAGTTTTAAATGAGCAGTTCTTC. Translation: CASSEEGLAGGVLNEQFF.

The chain couples TRBV6-1 to TRBJ1-3, with D possibly matching TRBD1 (6 bases). This CDR3 spans 16 amino acids. V was trimmed by 3 bases and J by 1 base, leaving 13 bases between them. The germline gives CDR1 MNHNS, CDR2 SASEGT. CDR3 DNA sequence: TGTGCCAGCAGTGAGACTCGGGGGGCATCTGGAAACACCATATATTTT. Protein sequence: CASSETRGASGNTIYF.

The chain carries TRBV4-2 and TRBJ2-7; 12 positions match TRBD2. This CDR3 is built from 17 residues. In germline, CDR1 is LGHNA, CDR2 YNFKEQ. J was trimmed by 4 bases and V by 1 base; bases with no gene match: 8. The CDR3 DNA is TGTGCCAGCAGCCAAGCGGTTCTAGCGGGGGGGACGTACGAGCAGTACTTC. It encodes CASSQAVLAGGTYEQYF.

The gene calls are TRBV5-4 and TRBJ1-2; weak D call: TRBD1 (6 bases). This CDR3 spans 14 amino acids. Germline CDR1 and CDR2: SGHNT and YYREEE (reference sequence). Trimming removed 2 bases from V and 5 bases from J, with 13 bases in between. The CDR3 DNA follows: TGTGCCAGCAGCTTTGACAGGCAGATATATGGCTACACCTTC. Amino acids: CASSFDRQIYGYTF.

V gene TRBV7-9 combines with J gene TRBJ1-1; 7 bases fit TRBD1. Germline V gives CDR1 SEHNR, CDR2 FQNEAQ (reference sequence). The CDR3 length is 15 residues. V shed 3 bases and J 4 bases; nucleotides not matched to a gene: 8. The CDR3 spells CASSFARDRPTEAFF. The CDR3 nucleotides are TGTGCCAGCAGCTTTGCGAGGGACAGACCCACTGAAGCTTTCTTT.

The J gene is TRBJ1-1, the V gene TRBV2; 9 bases map to TRBD1. Trimming took 6 bases from V and 6 from J; bases not matched to a gene: 5. Germline V gene data show CDR1 as SNHLY and CDR2 as FYNNEI. The CDR3 sequence is 13 residues long. As DNA, the CDR3 is TGTGCCAGCAGGGGACAGGGAATCGCTGAAGCTTTCTTT. It codes for CASRGQGIAEAFF.

The chain has TRBV5-6 and TRBJ2-7, with TRBD2 matching over 7 bases. The germline V gene has CDR1 SGHDT and CDR2 YYEEEE. The CDR3 sequence is 15 residues long. V shed 4 bases and J 9 bases; nucleotides not matched to a gene: 16. CDR3 sequence (DNA): TGTGCCAGCAGCCTTCCCTCCGGGCCTCCGGGAGGGCAGTACTTC. Amino acids: CASSLPSGPPGGQYF.

The gene calls are TRBV24-1 and TRBJ1-2; 9 bases fit TRBD1. J lost 7 bases, V lost 3 bases, and 14 bases had no gene match. The CDR3 consists of 17 residues. CDR1 is KGHDR and CDR2 is SFDVKD in the germline V gene. The CDR3: CATSDRNPRTGAGGYTF. The CDR3 nucleotides are TGTGCCACCAGTGATCGAAATCCGAGGACAGGGGCCGGTGGCTACACCTTC.

The chain couples TRBV7-2 to TRBJ2-2, with a tentative D call TRBD2 (6 bases). Trimming stripped 0 bases from V and 6 bases from J, with 14 bases between. The CDR3 loop spans 16 amino acids. Germline loops: CDR1 SGHTA, CDR2 FQGNSA. In DNA form, the CDR3 reads TGTGCCAGCAGCTTAGCCTTCGGGACTCCGGCCGGGGAGCTGTTTTTT. Its protein is CASSLAFGTPAGELFF.

DNA of the CDR3: TGCGCCAGCAGCGATAAATCGGGACAGGGGGATACGCAGTATTTT. Its translation: CASSDKSGQGDTQYF. The chain has TRBV5-1 and TRBJ2-3; 10 bases agree with TRBD1. Germline V lookup: CDR1 SGHRS, CDR2 YFSETQ. Trimming cost V 4 bases and J 6 bases; bases outside gene matches: 8. The CDR3 covers 15 residues. The variable domain in full, completed from reference TRBV5-1 and TRBJ2-3, reads KAGVTQTPRYLIKTRGQQVTLSCSPISGHRSVSWYQQTPGQGLQFLFEYFSETQRNKGNFPGRFSGRQFSNSRSEMNVSTLELGDSALYLCASSDKSGQGDTQYFGPGTRLTVL.